This entry is about one TCR beta chain. The antigen is unknown. This sample is drawn from a study of regulatory T cells in long-lasting Graves disease. As for time point: persistent/refractory GD, antithyroid drugs over 5 years with positive TRAb. The TCR library used RNA extracted from PBMCs. Building the TCR beta libraries relied on iRepertoire HTBI primers, and CDR3 regions underwent Arm-PCR. In TCRdb, the multiplex PCR reads were re-called with MiXCR into one record per CDR3 protein. Of hundreds of thousands of distinct CDR3 sequences listed, about 32% were seen once; the top ten hold 35% to 55%. CDR1 and CDR2 from the germline V gene are SGHRS and YFSETQ. CDR3 size: 14 residues. V was clipped by 4 bases and J by 1 base, with 12 bases between them. Study-wide findings and caveats: Rather than thyroid tissue, only peripheral blood underwent study. Persistent patients had a count of shared public clonotypes (more than 2,500) that exceeded that of new patients (about 970).

V gene TRBV5-1 combines with J gene TRBJ2-7; D call uncertain. The sequenced sample was peripheral blood mononuclear cells (PBMCs), obtained when the disease was refractory, from a patient treated with antithyroid drugs. This TCR was sampled from a female donor with Graves disease. As DNA, the CDR3 is TGCGCCAGCAGCATATCAACAGCTTCCTACGAGCAGTACTTC. Translated: CASSISTASYEQYF.